This entry lists 9 T cell receptor beta chains sequenced from one sample in a study of blood T cell repertoires in COVID-19. Sequencing was performed with immunoSEQ multiplex PCR; in TCRdb, only in-frame clones are kept and a portion is missing. The sample has under 350,000 clones; around 86% are singletons. The specimen sequenced was PBMCs or T cells enriched from blood (not recorded which). The source is a man aged 25 to 40 who had recovered from COVID-19.

The chain couples TRBV11-2 to TRBJ1-3; a weak D match, TRBD1 (6 bases). Trimming shortened V by 5 bases and J by 0 bases, and 14 bases separated the two germline ends. Germline-derived CDR1 and CDR2 are SGHAT and FQNNGV. CDR3 size: 16 residues. The CDR3: CASSAGAGFSGNTIYF. DNA for the CDR3: TGTGCCAGCAGCGCAGGGGCCGGGTTCTCTGGAAACACCATATATTTT.

The chain combines TRBV7-8 with TRBJ1-2; D gene ambiguous. Deletions cut 0 bases from V and 4 bases from J, with 12 bases between. This CDR3 has 15 residues. From germline, CDR1 is SGHVS and CDR2 FQNEAQ. This CDR3 is CASSLAPTEVYGYTF. The CDR3 nucleotides are TGTGCCAGCAGCTTAGCGCCTACCGAGGTCTATGGCTACACCTTC.

The rearrangement links TRBV15 to TRBJ2-7, with D possibly being TRBD2 (6 bases). Germline CDR1 LNHNV, CDR2 YYDKDF (reference sequence). V was trimmed by 0 bases and J by 3 bases, leaving 12 bases between them. This CDR3 is built from 15 residues. CDR3 protein: CATSRDSGGYYEQYF. The CDR3 bases are TGTGCCACCAGCAGAGATAGCGGCGGCTACTACGAGCAGTACTTC.

The chain has TRBV6-6 and TRBJ2-3; 9 bases agree with TRBD1. Germline V gene data show CDR1 as MNHNY and CDR2 as SVGAGI (reference sequence). The CDR3 contains 16 residues. V lost 6 bases to trimming and J lost 4 bases; unmatched junction nucleotides: 11. CDR3 loop: CASSSRQGVIADTQYF. DNA for the CDR3: TGTGCCAGCAGCTCAAGACAGGGGGTGATTGCAGATACGCAGTATTTT.

The J gene is TRBJ1-1, the V gene TRBV5-1, with D perhaps TRBD1 (6 bases). V was shortened by 4 bases and J by 1 base, with 14 bases between the two germline ends. The CDR3 runs to 15 residues. The germline V gene encodes CDR1 SGHRS and CDR2 YFSETQ. The CDR3 reads CASSPPGHRNTEAFF. CDR3 nucleotide sequence: TGCGCCAGCAGCCCCCCGGGACACAGGAACACTGAAGCTTTCTTT.

The gene calls are TRBV7-8 and TRBJ2-2, with TRBD1 identical over 12 bases. J lost 0 bases, V lost 5 bases, and 25 bases had no gene match. Germline CDR1 SGHVS, CDR2 FQNEAQ. This CDR3 comprises 24 residues. CDR3 region: CASSRILIPGQGALTDPNTGELFF. As DNA, the CDR3 is TGTGCCAGCAGCCGAATACTGATCCCGGGACAGGGGGCTTTAACAGACCCGAACACCGGGGAGCTGTTTTTT.

This chain links TRBV11-2 with TRBJ2-3, with 7 bases identical to TRBD2. The CDR3 runs to 14 residues. V was pared by 0 bases and J by 3 bases, with 0 bases of the junction left unmatched. Germline assignment: CDR1 SGHAT and CDR2 FQNNGV. CDR3 in DNA: TGTGCCAGCAGCTTAGAGCGGGAGACAGATACGCAGTATTTT. Translation gives CASSLERETDTQYF. Full variable domain (outside the CDR3, taken from reference TRBV11-2 and TRBJ2-3): EAGVAQSPRYKIIEKRQSVAFWCNPISGHATLYWYQQILGQGPKLLIQFQNNGVVDDSQLPKDRFSAERLKGVDSTLKIQPAKLEDSAVYLCASSLERETDTQYFGPGTRLTVL.

The gene calls are TRBV21-1 and TRBJ2-7; the table's D call TRBD1 went unverified against the DNA. TRBV21-1 is a pseudogene segment. This CDR3 has 16 amino acids. For the CDR3, the DNA is TGTGCCAGCAGCAAGGACAGACCTAAATTCACCTACGAGCAGTACTTC. Amino acids: CASSKDRPKFTYEQYF.

The chain is built from TRBV6-5 and TRBJ2-3; possibly TRBD1 for D (5 bases). Between the trimmed V and J ends, which lost 0 bases and 2 bases, there was a span of 12 bases. The CDR3 contains 16 residues. Germline V gene sequence: CDR1 MNHEY, CDR2 SVGAGI. The CDR3 is CASSYSWVRATDTQYF. DNA of the CDR3: TGTGCCAGCAGTTACTCGTGGGTCAGGGCCACAGATACGCAGTATTTT.